The subject of this entry is one T cell receptor (beta chain). TCRdb's table, derived via immunoSEQ multiplex PCR, lists solely in-frame clones and lacks some. The table includes around 100,000 clones, 90% to 95% detected once. This record belongs to a study of T cell changes during pregnancy in multiple sclerosis. This CDR3 region has 15 residues. From germline, CDR1 is SEHNR and CDR2 FQNEAQ (reference sequence). V gave up 1 base and J gave up 7 bases, with 14 bases separating them. This receptor was identified in a female donor with multiple sclerosis, enrolled in a pregnancy study. The V gene is TRBV7-9, the J gene TRBJ2-1; possibly TRBD1 for D (5 bases). Sequenced material: peripheral blood, taken in the third trimester of pregnancy. The CDR3 spells CASSLGTPSGNEQFF. In DNA form, the CDR3 reads TGTGCCAGCAGCTTAGGAACCCCATCAGGGAATGAGCAGTTCTTC.